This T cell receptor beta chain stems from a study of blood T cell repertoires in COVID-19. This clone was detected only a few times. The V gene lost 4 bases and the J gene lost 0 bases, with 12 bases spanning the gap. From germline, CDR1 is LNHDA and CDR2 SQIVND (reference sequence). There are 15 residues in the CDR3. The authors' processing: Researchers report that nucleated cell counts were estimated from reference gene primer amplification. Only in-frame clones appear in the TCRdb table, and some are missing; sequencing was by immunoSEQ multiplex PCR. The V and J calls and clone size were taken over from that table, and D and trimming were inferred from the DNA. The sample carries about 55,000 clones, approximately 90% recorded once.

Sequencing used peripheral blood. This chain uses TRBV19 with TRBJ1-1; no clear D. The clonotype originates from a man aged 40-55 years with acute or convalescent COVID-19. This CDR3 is CASSTPMPMNTEAFF. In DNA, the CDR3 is TGTGCCAGTAGTACCCCTATGCCAATGAACACTGAAGCTTTCTTT.